The TCR beta chain described here comes from a study of T cells after yellow fever vaccination. TCRdb analysed the 5' RACE reads with MiXCR anew, one entry per CDR3 protein. The sample carries a few hundred thousand distinct CDR3 sequences, roughly 9.4% recorded once. The CDR3 sequence is 14 residues long. Germline V CDR1 and CDR2: SGHRS, YFSETQ. Trimming left V 4 bases short and J 1 base short, with 10 bases between. This sequence originates from a man aged 18-30 years who received the YFV17D yellow fever vaccine. V gene TRBV5-1 combines with J gene TRBJ2-3; D is uncertain. The input for sequencing was PBMCs, taken on the day of the first yellow fever vaccination. The CDR3 protein is CASSPFRGTDTQYF. CDR3 DNA sequence: TGCGCCAGCAGCCCATTCCGGGGCACAGATACGCAGTATTTT.